The 18 T cell receptor beta chains listed next were all sequenced from one sample in a study of neurological immune-mediated disorders. TCRdb used MiXCR to reprocess the 5' RACE reads, holding one entry per CDR3 protein. The sample shows just under 60,000 distinct CDR3 sequences, roughly 2.5% of them seen only once. Material for sequencing was PBMCs. The origin of the receptors is a man aged 45 to 65 with multiple sclerosis.

This clonotype was seen ten or more times. The chain recombines TRBV20-1 with TRBJ1-4; no clear D gene. Looked up from germline, CDR1 is DFQATT and CDR2 is SNEGSKA (reference sequence). Trimming left V 2 bases short and J 11 bases short, with 15 bases between. This CDR3 comprises 13 residues. The CDR3, as DNA: TGCAGTGCTAGAATGGCAAGCGCCGTGAAACTGTTTTTT. Residues: CSARMASAVKLFF.

This clonotype was detected ten times or more. The chain recombines TRBV20-1 with TRBJ2-7; D uncertain. The CDR3 is made up of 12 amino acids. V gave up 0 bases and J gave up 3 bases, with 6 bases separating them. Looked up from germline, CDR1 is DFQATT and CDR2 is SNEGSKA (reference sequence). The CDR3, as DNA: TGCAGTGCTAGAGACCAGCTCTACGAGCAGTACTTC. This codes for CSARDQLYEQYF.

This clonotype was observed at least ten times. V gene TRBV20-1 combines with J gene TRBJ1-3; 8 bases agree with TRBD1. The CDR3 length is 14 residues. Germline V gene sequence: CDR1 DFQATT, CDR2 SNEGSKA (reference sequence). V gave up 2 bases and J gave up 3 bases; unmatched junction bases: 3. This chain's CDR3 is CSARSGGSGNTIYF. DNA for the CDR3: TGCAGTGCTAGATCAGGGGGCAGTGGAAACACCATATATTTT.

This clonotype was counted many times. The chain uses TRBV27 and TRBJ2-7; TRBD1 matches at 8 bases. V was clipped by 3 bases and J by 12 bases; unmatched bases: 10. The CDR3 extends over 13 amino acids. From germline, CDR1 is MNHEY and CDR2 SMNVEV (reference sequence). For the CDR3, the DNA is TGTGCCAGCAGTTTTGGCAGGGGGCAAGTTCGGTACTTC. Its protein product is CASSFGRGQVRYF.

V gene TRBV7-2 combines with J gene TRBJ2-7, with D perhaps TRBD1 or TRBD2 (5 bases each). Germline loops: CDR1 SGHTA, CDR2 FQGNSA. V lost 10 bases and J lost 2, with 18 bases in between. The CDR3 extends over 14 amino acids. The CDR3 bases are TGTGCCACAGGGCCTTACGGGGCGGCCTACGAGCAGTACTTC. Its translation is CATGPYGAAYEQYF.

This clonotype was observed at least ten times. The chain carries TRBV5-1 and TRBJ2-1; 11 bases fit TRBD2. CDR3 size: 19 residues. Losses at the gene ends were 1 base for V and 9 bases for J; bases not matched to a gene: 18. Germline assignment: CDR1 SGHRS and CDR2 YFSETQ. This CDR3 reads CASSLLVLAGGGGFSEQFF. CDR3 DNA: TGCGCCAGCAGCTTGTTGGTCCTAGCGGGGGGCGGCGGCTTTTCTGAGCAGTTCTTC. Using reference TRBV5-1 and TRBJ2-1 for the parts outside the CDR3, the full variable domain is KAGVTQTPRYLIKTRGQQVTLSCSPISGHRSVSWYQQTPGQGLQFLFEYFSETQRNKGNFPGRFSGRQFSNSRSEMNVSTLELGDSALYLCASSLLVLAGGGGFSEQFFGPGTRLTVL.

This clonotype was counted ten times or more. The V and J genes are TRBV20-1 and TRBJ2-7; 7 bases map to TRBD2. This CDR3 spans 11 amino acids. V was pared by 5 bases and J by 5 bases, with 3 bases of the junction left unmatched. Germline V gene data show CDR1 as DFQATT and CDR2 as SNEGSKA (reference sequence). In DNA form, the CDR3 reads TGCAGTGCTCGGGACTACCACGAGCAGTACTTC. Translated, it gives CSARDYHEQYF.

This clonotype was recorded at least ten times. The chain combines TRBV7-2 with TRBJ1-1; D uncertain. CDR3 length: 13 amino acids. The V and J ends lost 2 bases and 11 bases respectively, with 15 bases between them. Looked up from germline, CDR1 is SGHTA and CDR2 is FQGNSA. The chain's CDR3 is CASSLTWGGWAFF. CDR3 sequence (DNA): TGTGCCAGCAGCTTAACTTGGGGAGGGTGGGCTTTCTTT. Variable domain in full (rest from reference TRBV7-2 and TRBJ1-1): GAGVSQSPSNKVTEKGKDVELRCDPISGHTALYWYRQSLGQGLEFLIYFQGNSAPDKSGLPSDRFSAERTGGSVSTLTIQRTQQEDSAVYLCASSLTWGGWAFFGQGTRLTVV.

This clonotype was observed at least ten times. V gene TRBV20-1 combines with J gene TRBJ1-2; the D gene is possibly TRBD1 (5 bases). Per germline, CDR1 DFQATT and CDR2 SNEGSKA (reference sequence). The length of the CDR3 is 16 residues. Trimming shortened V by 5 bases and J by 4 bases, and 23 bases separated the two germline ends. The CDR3 spells CSARRGGTLGTYGYTF. DNA for the CDR3: TGCAGTGCTCGAAGAGGAGGGACCCTAGGGACCTATGGCTACACCTTC.

This clonotype was counted at least ten times. The genes are TRBV20-1 and TRBJ2-5, with a tentative D call TRBD2 (5 bases). Germline CDR1 reads DFQATT; CDR2 reads SNEGSKA (reference sequence). This CDR3 is 13 amino acids long. The V and J ends lost 1 base and 4 bases respectively, with 10 bases between them. The DNA for the CDR3 is TGCAGTGCTAGAGTTCGGGGTGTAGAGACCCAGTACTTC. Its translation: CSARVRGVETQYF.

The table lists this clonotype with many counts. The J gene is TRBJ1-4, the V gene TRBV28, with 9 bases that match TRBD1. The CDR3 totals 14 residues. Germline V gene data show CDR1 as MDHEN and CDR2 as SYDVKM. Unmatched junction bases numbered 3, after V lost 2 bases and J lost 8 bases. The DNA of the CDR3 is TGTGCCAGCAGTTTAATACAGGGGGCCGAAAAACTGTTTTTT. This sequence encodes CASSLIQGAEKLFF.

The sample holds many counts of this clonotype. This chain uses TRBV7-9 with TRBJ2-5; TRBD1 might be the D (5 bases). V was pared by 5 bases and J by 3 bases, with 25 bases between. CDR1 and CDR2 (germline): SEHNR, FQNEAQ (reference sequence). This CDR3 spans 18 amino acids. This chain's CDR3 is CASSHWGVTTLRKETQYF. The CDR3 bases are TGTGCCAGCAGCCACTGGGGCGTGACCACCCTAAGAAAAGAGACCCAGTACTTC.

This clonotype has at least ten counts. J is TRBJ1-4 and V is TRBV12-3 or TRBV12-4; D gene ambiguous. Trimming pared 5 bases from V and 6 bases from J, leaving 1 base between. The CDR3 length is 10 residues. As DNA, the CDR3 is TGTGCCAGCAGTGATGAAAAACTGTTTTTT. It specifies CASSDEKLFF.

This clonotype has a count of ten or more. This chain joins TRBV7-9 and TRBJ2-1; possibly TRBD1 or TRBD2 for D (6 bases each). Germline V gene sequence: CDR1 SEHNR, CDR2 FQNEAQ (reference sequence). CDR3 length: 16 residues. Between the trimmed V and J ends, which lost 2 bases and 0 bases, there was a span of 11 bases. CDR3 DNA: TGTGCCAGCAGCTTATCGGGGGCAGGCTCCTACAATGAGCAGTTCTTC. Translated: CASSLSGAGSYNEQFF.

Concerning this clonotype: This may come from a read error, since a much larger clone is one base off. The J gene is TRBJ1-2, the V gene TRBV5-1; D is unclear. V was trimmed by 5 bases and J by 4 bases, leaving 15 bases between them. Per germline, CDR1 SGHRS and CDR2 YFSETQ. The CDR3 totals 14 residues. The CDR3 coding sequence is TGCGCCAGCAGTACGGGAAAGCAAGTCTATGGCTACACCTTC. Protein: CASSTGKQVYGYTF.

This clonotype was seen at least ten times. The chain links TRBV6-5 to TRBJ2-6; D gene ambiguous. The CDR3 is 16 amino acids. From germline, CDR1 is MNHEY and CDR2 SVGAGI. The V and J ends lost 0 bases and 4 bases respectively, with 10 bases between them. The CDR3 reads CASSYSPAAGANVLTF. The CDR3 DNA sequence: TGTGCCAGCAGTTACTCGCCCGCAGCGGGGGCCAACGTCCTGACTTTC.

Many counts were recorded for this clonotype. The chain is built from TRBV9 and TRBJ2-3, with D possibly being TRBD2 (5 bases). V was trimmed by 7 bases and J by 3 bases, leaving 15 bases between them. This CDR3 is built from 14 residues. CDR1 SGDLS and CDR2 YYNGEE come from the germline V gene. The CDR3 DNA sequence: TGTGCCAGCGACGGCGGGTTTTTGACAGATACGCAGTATTTT. Translation: CASDGGFLTDTQYF.

This clonotype has ten or more counts. The chain is built from TRBV9 and TRBJ2-5; 12 nucleotides line up with TRBD2. The germline V gene encodes CDR1 SGDLS and CDR2 YYNGEE. CDR3 length: 17 residues. Unmatched junction bases numbered 3, after V lost 0 bases and J lost 0 bases. The CDR3: CASSVGTSGGNQETQYF. The CDR3 DNA follows: TGTGCCAGCAGCGTAGGAACTAGCGGGGGGAACCAAGAGACCCAGTACTTC.